The present T cell receptor (beta chain) was sequenced within a study of blood T cells in healthy people across ages (dated by TCRdb to about 2015). Describing the broader study: In model experiments, roughly one uniquely barcoded TCR beta cDNA molecule per two T cells was captured by template switching. To avoid experimental bias, donors of different ages were distributed randomly across sequencing lanes. To track age-related changes in TCR beta repertoire diversity, the study relied on deep sequencing normalized with unique cDNA molecular identifiers. Four age groups were formed from the donors: young (average about 16 years), middle-aged (just under 40), aged (approximately 60) and long-lived (less than 85). Using the same blood draw, the study looked at two additional independent replicas of 1 million unique cDNA reads for two donors, one aged 18 to 30 and the other aged 80 or older.

The library was built by means of 5' RACE. Sequencer: Illumina HiSeq 2500. A second 7 to 11 cycle PCR used a sample-barcoded 5' primer and a J-beta primer mix. A unique molecular identifier was introduced onto each TCR beta cDNA molecule by a template-switch 5' adaptor carrying 12 random nucleotides. Each sample yielded at least 3 million CDR3-containing paired-end reads. The Mint cDNA synthesis kit, primed by a TRBC-specific oligonucleotide, was used to synthesize first-strand cDNA from all RNA. Following uracil-DNA glycosylase treatment, all cDNA underwent a first 18-cycle PCR with the universal primers M1SS and BC2_uni_R. As for the original processing: For normalization, 1 million high-quality reads were randomly selected from each sample, with every read carrying a distinct molecular identifier. Reads sharing molecular identifiers were discarded rather than binned into consensus sequences. MiTCR, set to a Q25 quality threshold and the strictest error-elimination algorithm, was used for CDR3 identification, clonotype clustering and error correction. A nonparametric unseen species model with Euler transformation was used to estimate a lower bound on total TCR beta diversity. TCRdb reprocessing: public reads trimmed at Q25 with fastp, clones called with MiXCR, in-frame beta chains kept. Merged by CDR3 protein, the rows form single entries marked with the most common genes and DNA. The V and J calls were not made by the authors but by TCRdb's processing. This sample is represented by a few hundred thousand distinct CDR3 sequences; about 25% of them were singletons. The ten largest clones add up to about 18% of the sample.

Donors were under 40 systemically healthy Caucasian individuals from Russia aged roughly 6 to 90 years. Each donor gave 9 to 10 milliliters of peripheral blood, collected into EDTA-treated Vacutainer tubes. PBMCs were isolated by Ficoll-Paque density-gradient centrifugation, with at least 6 million obtained per sample. Total RNA, at least 5.5 micrograms per sample, was extracted from PBMCs with Trizol reagent. For every donor, an aliquot of PBMCs went through flow cytometry to measure the percentages of naive CD45RAhigh/CD27high T cells. As to this clonotype: The target of this receptor is not known. Base-call qualities are not available, and no considerably larger clone is one nucleotide away.

V loses 4 bases, J loses 8 bases, and the germline ends lie 22 bases apart. CDR1 is given as SGHRS and CDR2 as YFSETQ, both from the germline V gene. The CDR3 runs 16 residues from the cysteine to the phenylalanine. CDR3 DNA only is kept here, 48 bases in frame from base 1. Points the paper makes about the study in general: As age increased, observed TCR beta diversity per million T cells dropped in a roughly linear way, and a significant reduction was already evident by age roughly 36. Compared with the aged group, the long-lived group had more naive CD4+ T cells, fewer expanded clones and increased TCR diversity, suggesting age selection. Conclusive comparison of naive and antigen-experienced compartments was prevented by the profiling of bulk unsorted PBMCs. There was a strong correlation between observed TCR beta diversity and the percentage of naive T cells measured by flow cytometry. Because the CMV infection status of the donors was unknown, age-related changes in expanded clonotypes may potentially have been confounded. Total diversity estimates from one million sequenced T cells were considered lower bounds and underestimates.

The receptor was derived from a woman in her 70s in good health. Sequencing was performed on blood. This chain is built from TRBV5-1 and TRBJ2-1, and perhaps TRBD1 as D gene, on 6 matching bases. This receptor has the CDR3 CASSGRVQGKSYEQFF. The DNA reads as follows: TGCGCCAGCAGCGGTCGCGTACAGGGTAAGAGCTATGAGCAGTTCTTC. Supplemented by the reference TRBV5-1 and TRBJ2-1 proteins around the CDR3, the complete variable domain is KAGVTQTPRYLIKTRGQQVTLSCSPISGHRSVSWYQQTPGQGLQFLFEYFSETQRNKGNFPGRFSGRQFSNSRSEMNVSTLELGDSALYLCASSGRVQGKSYEQFFGPGTRLTVL.